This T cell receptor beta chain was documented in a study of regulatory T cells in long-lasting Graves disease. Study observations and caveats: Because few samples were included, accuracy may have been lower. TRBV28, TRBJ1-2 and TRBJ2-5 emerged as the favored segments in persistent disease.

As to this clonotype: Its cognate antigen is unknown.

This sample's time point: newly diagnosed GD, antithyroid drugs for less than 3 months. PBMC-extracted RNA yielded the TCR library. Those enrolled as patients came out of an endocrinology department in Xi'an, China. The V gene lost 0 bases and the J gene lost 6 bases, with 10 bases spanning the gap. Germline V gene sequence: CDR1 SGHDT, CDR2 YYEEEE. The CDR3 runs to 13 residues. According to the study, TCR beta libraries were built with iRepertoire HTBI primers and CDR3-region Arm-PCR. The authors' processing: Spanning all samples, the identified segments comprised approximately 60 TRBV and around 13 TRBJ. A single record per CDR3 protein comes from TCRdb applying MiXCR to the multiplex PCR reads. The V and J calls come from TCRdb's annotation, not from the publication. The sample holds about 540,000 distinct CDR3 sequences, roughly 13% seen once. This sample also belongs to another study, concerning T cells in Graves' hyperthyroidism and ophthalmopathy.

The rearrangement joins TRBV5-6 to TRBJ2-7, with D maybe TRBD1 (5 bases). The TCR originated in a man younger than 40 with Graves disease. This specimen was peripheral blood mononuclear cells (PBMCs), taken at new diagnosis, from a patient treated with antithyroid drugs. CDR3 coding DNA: TGTGCCAGCAGCTTGGACAGGTCTCGCGAGCAGTACTTC. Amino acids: CASSLDRSREQYF. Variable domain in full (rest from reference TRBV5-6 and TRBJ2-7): DAGVTQSPTHLIKTRGQQVTLRCSPKSGHDTVSWYQQALGQGPQFIFQYYEEEERQRGNFPDRFSGHQFPNYSSELNVNALLLGDSALYLCASSLDRSREQYFGPGTRLTVT.